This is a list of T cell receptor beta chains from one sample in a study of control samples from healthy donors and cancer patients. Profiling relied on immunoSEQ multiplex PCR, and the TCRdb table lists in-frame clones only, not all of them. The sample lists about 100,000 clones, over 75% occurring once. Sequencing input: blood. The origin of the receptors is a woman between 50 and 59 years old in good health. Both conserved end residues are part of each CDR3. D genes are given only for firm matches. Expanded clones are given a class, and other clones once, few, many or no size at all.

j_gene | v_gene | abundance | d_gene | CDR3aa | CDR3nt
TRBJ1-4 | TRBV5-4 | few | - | CASSLGGRANEKLFF | TGTGCCAGCAGCTTGGGGGGGCGGGCTAATGAAAAACTGTTTTTT
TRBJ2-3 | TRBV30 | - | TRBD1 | CAWSVGTGLSTDTQYF | TGTGCCTGGAGTGTCGGGACAGGCCTCAGCACAGATACGCAGTATTTT
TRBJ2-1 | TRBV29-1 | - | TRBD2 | CSVEEGLAGVVHEQFF | TGCAGCGTTGAAGAGGGATTAGCGGGAGTGGTCCATGAGCAGTTCTTC
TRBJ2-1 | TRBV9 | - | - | CASSGPLDNEQFF | TGTGCCAGCAGCGGACCCTTGGACAATGAGCAGTTCTTC
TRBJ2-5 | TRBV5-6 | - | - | CASSLSSRETQYF | TGTGCCAGCAGCTTGTCTAGCAGGGAGACCCAGTACTTC
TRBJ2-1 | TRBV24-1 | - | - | CATSDYTGIGPNEQFF | TGTGCCACCAGTGACTACACAGGGATCGGACCCAATGAGCAGTTCTTC
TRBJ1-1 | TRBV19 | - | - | CASSRPGTMNTEAFF | TGTGCCAGTAGTCGCCCCGGTACCATGAACACTGAAGCTTTCTTT
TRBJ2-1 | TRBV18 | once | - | CASSPPLSGWNEQFF | TGTGCCAGCTCACCACCGCTAAGCGGGTGGAATGAGCAGTTCTTC
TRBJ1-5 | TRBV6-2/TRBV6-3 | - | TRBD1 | CASSLDRSSNQPQHF | TGTGCCAGCAGTCTGGACAGGAGTAGCAATCAGCCCCAGCATTTT
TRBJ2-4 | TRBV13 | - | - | CASSSTRGLYRAKNIQYF | TGTGCCAGCAGCTCAACCAGAGGCCTCTACAGGGCCAAAAACATTCAGTACTTC
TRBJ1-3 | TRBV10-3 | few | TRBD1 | CAISGTTGGRGNTIYF | TGTGCCATCAGTGGGACTACAGGGGGCCGTGGAAACACCATATATTTT
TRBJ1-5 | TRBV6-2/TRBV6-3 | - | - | CASSYSGTYSNQPQHF | TGTGCCAGCAGTTACTCAGGCACGTATAGCAATCAGCCCCAGCATTTT
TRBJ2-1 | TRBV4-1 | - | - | CASSQVARRVYNEQFF | TGCGCCAGCAGCCAAGTGGCCAGGCGGGTGTACAATGAGCAGTTCTTC
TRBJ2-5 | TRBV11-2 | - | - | CASSLGPGEETQYF | TGTGCCAGCAGCTTAGGTCCAGGAGAAGAGACCCAGTACTTC
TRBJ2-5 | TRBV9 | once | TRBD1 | CASRETGGLGETQYF | TGTGCCAGCAGAGAGACAGGGGGCTTGGGGGAGACCCAGTACTTC
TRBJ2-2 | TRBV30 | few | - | CACQYPGELFF | TGTGCCTGCCAATACCCCGGGGAGCTGTTTTTT
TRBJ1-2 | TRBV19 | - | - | CASSIDRGTNYGYTF | TGTGCCAGTAGTATAGACAGGGGAACTAACTATGGCTACACCTTC
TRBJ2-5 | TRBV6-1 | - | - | CASSDPDIRGETQYF | TGTGCCAGCAGTGACCCGGACATTCGTGGGGAGACCCAGTACTTC
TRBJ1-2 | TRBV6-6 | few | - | CASSYKEAYGYTF | TGTGCCAGCAGTTATAAAGAGGCCTATGGCTACACCTTC
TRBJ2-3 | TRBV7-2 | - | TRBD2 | CASRGRGVQYF | TGTGCCAGCCGGGGGCGGGGGGTGCAGTATTTT
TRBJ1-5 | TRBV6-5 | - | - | CASSPGGTPQHF | TGTGCCAGCAGTCCGGGCGGGACTCCCCAGCATTTT
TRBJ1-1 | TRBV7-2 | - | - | CASSPKVVPVRAFF | TGTGCCAGCAGCCCCAAGGTGGTCCCGGTAAGGGCTTTCTTT
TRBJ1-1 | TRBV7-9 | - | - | CASSLEQGITEAFF | TGTGCCAGCAGCTTAGAACAGGGTATAACTGAAGCTTTCTTT
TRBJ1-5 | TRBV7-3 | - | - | CASLGRSNQPQHF | TGTGCCAGCTTGGGAAGGAGCAATCAGCCCCAGCATTTT
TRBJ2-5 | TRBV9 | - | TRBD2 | CASSPGGGRRETQYF | TGTGCCAGCAGCCCGGGCGGGGGGCGCAGGGAGACCCAGTACTTC
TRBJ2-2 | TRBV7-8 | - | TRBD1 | CASSYQQGHQNTGELFF | TGTGCCAGCAGCTACCAACAGGGGCATCAGAACACCGGGGAGCTGTTTTTT
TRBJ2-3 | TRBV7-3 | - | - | CASSLNGGVTDTQYF | TGTGCCAGCAGCTTAAATGGGGGCGTCACAGATACGCAGTATTTT
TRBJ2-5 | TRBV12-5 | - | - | CASGLVVTSGLETQYF | TGTGCTAGTGGTTTGGTAGTCACGTCCGGGCTGGAGACCCAGTACTTC